The T cell receptor beta chain under discussion was sequenced for a study of blood T cell repertoires in COVID-19. V lost 3 bases to trimming and J lost 4 bases; unmatched junction nucleotides: 5. The germline CDR1 and CDR2 sequences are KGHSH and LQKENI. The CDR3 contains 14 residues. Some clones are missing from TCRdb's copy, which holds only in-frame ones; the method was immunoSEQ multiplex PCR. This sample has roughly 84,000 clones; about 71% occur once, and the top ten carry about 4%. This chain links TRBV18 with TRBJ1-1, with 7 bases lining up with TRBD1. The source is a woman aged 50 to 65 with acute or convalescent COVID-19. Sample: peripheral blood. This chain's CDR3 is CASSPRSGGTEAFF. The CDR3 DNA reads as TGTGCCAGCTCACCCCGGTCAGGGGGCACTGAAGCTTTCTTT.